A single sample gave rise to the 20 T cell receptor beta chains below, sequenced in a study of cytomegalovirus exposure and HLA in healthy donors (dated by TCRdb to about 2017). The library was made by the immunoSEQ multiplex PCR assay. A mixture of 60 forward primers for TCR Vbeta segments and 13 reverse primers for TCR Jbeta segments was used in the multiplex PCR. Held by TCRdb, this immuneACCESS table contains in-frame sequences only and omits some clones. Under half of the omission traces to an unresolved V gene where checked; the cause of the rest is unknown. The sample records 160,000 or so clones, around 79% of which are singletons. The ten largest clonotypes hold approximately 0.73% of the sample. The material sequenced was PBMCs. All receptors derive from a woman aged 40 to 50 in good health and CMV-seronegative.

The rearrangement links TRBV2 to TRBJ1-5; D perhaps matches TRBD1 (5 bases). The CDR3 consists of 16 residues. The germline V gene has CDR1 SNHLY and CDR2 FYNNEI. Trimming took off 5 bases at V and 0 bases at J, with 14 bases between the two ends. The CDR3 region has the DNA TGTGCCAGCAGTTACCTATCGACAGATAGCAATCAGCCCCAGCATTTT. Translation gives CASSYLSTDSNQPQHF.

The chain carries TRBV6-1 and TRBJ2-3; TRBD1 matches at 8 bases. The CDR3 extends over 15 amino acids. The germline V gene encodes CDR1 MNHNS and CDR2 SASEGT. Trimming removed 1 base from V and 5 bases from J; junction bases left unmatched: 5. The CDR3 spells CASSEGQGALDTQYF. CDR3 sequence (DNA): TGTGCCAGCAGTGAAGGGCAGGGGGCTTTAGATACGCAGTATTTT.

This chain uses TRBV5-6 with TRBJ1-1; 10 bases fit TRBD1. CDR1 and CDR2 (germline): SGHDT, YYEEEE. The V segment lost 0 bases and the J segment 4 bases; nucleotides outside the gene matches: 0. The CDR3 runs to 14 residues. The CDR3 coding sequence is TGTGCCAGCAGCTTGGGGACAGGGGGCACTGAAGCTTTCTTT. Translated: CASSLGTGGTEAFF.

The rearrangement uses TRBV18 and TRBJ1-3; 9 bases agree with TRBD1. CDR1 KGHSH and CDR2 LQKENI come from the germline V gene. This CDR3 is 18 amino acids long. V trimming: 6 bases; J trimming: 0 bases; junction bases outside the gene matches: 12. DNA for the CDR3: TGTGCCAGCTCGTCCGGGACAGGGTCTCCTTCCTCTGGAAACACCATATATTTT. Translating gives CASSSGTGSPSSGNTIYF.

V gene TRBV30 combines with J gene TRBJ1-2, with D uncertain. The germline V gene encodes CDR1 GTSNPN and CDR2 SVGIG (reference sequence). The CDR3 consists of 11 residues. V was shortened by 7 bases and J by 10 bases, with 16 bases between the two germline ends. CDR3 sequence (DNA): TGTGCCTACCCCGGGATCGTGGCCTACACCTTC. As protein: CAYPGIVAYTF.

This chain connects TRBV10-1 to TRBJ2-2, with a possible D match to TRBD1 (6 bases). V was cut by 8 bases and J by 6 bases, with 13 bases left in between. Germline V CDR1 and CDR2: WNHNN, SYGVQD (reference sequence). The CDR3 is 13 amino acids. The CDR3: CASWNRVPGELFF. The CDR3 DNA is TGCGCCAGCTGGAACAGGGTTCCCGGGGAGCTGTTTTTT.

The CDR3 protein is CASSETGSYGYTF. The DNA for the CDR3 is TGTGCCAGCAGTGAAACAGGGAGCTATGGCTACACCTTC. This chain connects TRBV2 to TRBJ1-2; D may be TRBD1 (6 bases). The CDR3 is 13 amino acids. CDR1 is SNHLY and CDR2 is FYNNEI in the germline V gene. The V end was cut by 2 bases, the J end by 4 bases, with 8 bases between.

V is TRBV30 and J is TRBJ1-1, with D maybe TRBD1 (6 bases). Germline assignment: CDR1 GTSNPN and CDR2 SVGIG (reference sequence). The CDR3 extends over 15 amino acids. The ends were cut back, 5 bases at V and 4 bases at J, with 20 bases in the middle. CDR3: CAWSRWGGSGTEAFF. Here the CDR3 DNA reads TGTGCCTGGTCACGGTGGGGGGGCTCGGGCACTGAAGCTTTCTTT.

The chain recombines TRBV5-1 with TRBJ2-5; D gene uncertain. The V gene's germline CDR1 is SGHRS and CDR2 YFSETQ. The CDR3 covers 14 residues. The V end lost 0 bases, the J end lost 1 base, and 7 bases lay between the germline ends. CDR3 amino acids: CASSLASGQETQYF. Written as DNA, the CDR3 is TGCGCCAGCAGCTTGGCGTCAGGCCAAGAGACCCAGTACTTC.

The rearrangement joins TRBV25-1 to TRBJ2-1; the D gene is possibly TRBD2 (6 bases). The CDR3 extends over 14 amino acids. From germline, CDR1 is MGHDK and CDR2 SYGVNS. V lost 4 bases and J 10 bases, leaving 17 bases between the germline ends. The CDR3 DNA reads TGTGCCAGCAGTGGCGGGGTGAAGACGGGGGAGCAGTTCTTC. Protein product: CASSGGVKTGEQFF.

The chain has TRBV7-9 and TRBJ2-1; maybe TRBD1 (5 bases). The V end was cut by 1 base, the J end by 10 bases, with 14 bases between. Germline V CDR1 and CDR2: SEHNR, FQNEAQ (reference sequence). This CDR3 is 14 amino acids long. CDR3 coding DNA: TGTGCCAGCAGCTTAGGGGGCACGTTTTGGGAGCAGTTCTTC. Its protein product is CASSLGGTFWEQFF.

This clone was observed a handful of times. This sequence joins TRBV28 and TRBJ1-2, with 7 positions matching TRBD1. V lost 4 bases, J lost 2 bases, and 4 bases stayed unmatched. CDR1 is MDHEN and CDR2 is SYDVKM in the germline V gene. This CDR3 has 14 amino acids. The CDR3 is CASSSTGLNYGYTF. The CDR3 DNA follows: TGTGCCAGCAGTTCGACAGGGTTGAACTATGGCTACACCTTC.

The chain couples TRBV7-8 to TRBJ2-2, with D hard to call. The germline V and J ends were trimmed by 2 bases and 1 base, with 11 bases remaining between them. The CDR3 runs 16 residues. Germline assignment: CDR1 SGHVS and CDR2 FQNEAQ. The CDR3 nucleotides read TGTGCCAGCAGCTTAACCGGGTCGATGAACACCGGGGAGCTGTTTTTT. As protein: CASSLTGSMNTGELFF.

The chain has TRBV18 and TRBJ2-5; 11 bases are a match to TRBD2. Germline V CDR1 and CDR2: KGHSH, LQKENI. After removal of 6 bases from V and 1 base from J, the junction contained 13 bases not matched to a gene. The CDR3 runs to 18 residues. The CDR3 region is CASSPVWGTSGLQETQYF. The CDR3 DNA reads TGTGCCAGCTCGCCAGTTTGGGGGACTAGCGGACTCCAAGAGACCCAGTACTTC.

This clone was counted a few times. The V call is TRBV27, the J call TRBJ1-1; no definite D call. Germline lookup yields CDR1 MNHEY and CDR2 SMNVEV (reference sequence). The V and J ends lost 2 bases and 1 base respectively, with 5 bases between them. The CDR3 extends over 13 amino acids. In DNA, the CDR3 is TGTGCCAGCAGTTTACAACAGAACACTGAAGCTTTCTTT. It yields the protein CASSLQQNTEAFF.

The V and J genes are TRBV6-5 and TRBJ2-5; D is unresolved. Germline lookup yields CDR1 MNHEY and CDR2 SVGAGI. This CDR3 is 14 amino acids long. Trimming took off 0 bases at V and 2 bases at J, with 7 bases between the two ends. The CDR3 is CASSYSPLQETQYF. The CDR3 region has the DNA TGTGCCAGCAGTTACTCTCCGCTACAAGAGACCCAGTACTTC.

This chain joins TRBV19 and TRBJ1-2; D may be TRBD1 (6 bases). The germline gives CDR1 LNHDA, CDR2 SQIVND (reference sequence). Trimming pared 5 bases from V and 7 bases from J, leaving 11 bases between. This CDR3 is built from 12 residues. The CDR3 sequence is CASSSQGFGYTF. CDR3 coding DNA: TGTGCCAGTAGTTCACAGGGTTTTGGCTACACCTTC.

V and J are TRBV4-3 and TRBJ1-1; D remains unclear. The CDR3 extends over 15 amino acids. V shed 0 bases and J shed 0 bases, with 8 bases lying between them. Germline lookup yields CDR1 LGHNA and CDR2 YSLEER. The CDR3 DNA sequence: TGCGCCAGCAGCCAAGAACTCCAACTGAACACTGAAGCTTTCTTT. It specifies CASSQELQLNTEAFF.

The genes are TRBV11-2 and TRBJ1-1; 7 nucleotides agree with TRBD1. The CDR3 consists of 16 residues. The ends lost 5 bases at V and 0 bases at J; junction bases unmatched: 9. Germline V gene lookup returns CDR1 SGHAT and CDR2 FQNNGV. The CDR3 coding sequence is TGTGCCAGCAGCATTTCACAGGGGCGAATGAACACTGAAGCTTTCTTT. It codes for CASSISQGRMNTEAFF.

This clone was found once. The CDR3 nucleotides read TGTGCCAGCAGCTTGCCGCCTAGCGGCGTCTACAATGAGCAGTTCTTC. Translation gives CASSLPPSGVYNEQFF. The rearrangement links TRBV5-4 to TRBJ2-1; 7 nucleotides match TRBD2. The CDR3 loop spans 16 amino acids. Germline V lookup: CDR1 SGHNT, CDR2 YYREEE (reference sequence). The junction had 7 bases not matched to a gene; V was cut back by 1 base and J by 3 bases.